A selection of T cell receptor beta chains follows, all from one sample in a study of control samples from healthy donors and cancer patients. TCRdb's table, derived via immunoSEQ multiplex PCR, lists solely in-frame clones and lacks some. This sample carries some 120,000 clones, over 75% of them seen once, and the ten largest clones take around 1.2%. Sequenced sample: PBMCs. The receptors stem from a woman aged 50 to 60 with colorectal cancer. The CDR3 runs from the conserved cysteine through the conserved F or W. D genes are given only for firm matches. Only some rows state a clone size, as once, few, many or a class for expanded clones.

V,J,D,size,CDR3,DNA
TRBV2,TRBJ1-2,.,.,CASSETTARVYGYTF,TGTGCCAGCAGTGAAACGACCGCTCGGGTTTATGGCTACACCTTC
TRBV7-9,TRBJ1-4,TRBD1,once,CATLGQANEKLFF,TGTGCCACTCTAGGACAGGCAAATGAAAAACTGTTTTTT
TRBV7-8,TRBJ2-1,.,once,CASSPDSRQFF,TGTGCCAGCAGTCCAGACAGCAGACAGTTCTTC
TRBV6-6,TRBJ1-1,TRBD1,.,CASSYRDREAFF,TGTGCCAGCAGTTACCGGGACAGGGAAGCTTTCTTT
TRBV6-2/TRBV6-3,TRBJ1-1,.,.,CASSRKSEAFF,TGTGCCAGCAGCAGGAAATCTGAAGCTTTCTTT
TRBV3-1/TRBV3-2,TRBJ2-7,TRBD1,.,CASSQGQGEAYEQYF,TGTGCCAGCAGCCAAGGACAGGGTGAAGCCTACGAGCAGTACTTC
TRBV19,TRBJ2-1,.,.,CASSTTQSYNEQFF,TGTGCCAGTAGTACGACTCAATCCTACAATGAGCAGTTCTTC
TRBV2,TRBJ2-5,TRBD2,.,CASRAERGAKETQYF,TGTGCCAGCAGGGCCGAGCGGGGAGCTAAAGAGACCCAGTACTTC
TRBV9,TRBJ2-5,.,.,CASSGWERQETQYF,TGTGCCAGCAGCGGGTGGGAGCGGCAAGAGACCCAGTACTTC
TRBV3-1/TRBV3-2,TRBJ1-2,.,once,CASSQGLRGHGYTF,TGTGCCAGCAGCCAAGGATTAAGGGGCCATGGCTACACCTTC
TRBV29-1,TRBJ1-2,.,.,CSVASGVNYGYTF,TGCAGCGTTGCCTCAGGTGTTAACTATGGCTACACCTTC
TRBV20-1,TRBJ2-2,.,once,CSASETGTGELFF,TGCAGTGCTAGTGAAACCGGGACCGGGGAGCTGTTTTTT
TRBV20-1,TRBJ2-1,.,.,CSASTSQGGTYNEQFF,TGCAGTGCTAGTACGTCACAGGGGGGGACCTACAATGAGCAGTTCTTC